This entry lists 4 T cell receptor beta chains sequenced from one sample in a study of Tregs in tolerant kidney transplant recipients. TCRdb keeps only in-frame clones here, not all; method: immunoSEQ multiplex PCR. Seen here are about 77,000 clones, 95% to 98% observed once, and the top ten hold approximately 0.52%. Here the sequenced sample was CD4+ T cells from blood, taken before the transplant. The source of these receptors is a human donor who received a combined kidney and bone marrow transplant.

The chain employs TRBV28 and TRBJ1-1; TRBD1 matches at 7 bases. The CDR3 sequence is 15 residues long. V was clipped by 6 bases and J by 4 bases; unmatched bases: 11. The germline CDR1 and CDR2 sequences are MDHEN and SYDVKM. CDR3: CASRSARQGGTEAFF. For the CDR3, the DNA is TGTGCCAGCAGATCCGCTCGACAGGGAGGCACTGAAGCTTTCTTT. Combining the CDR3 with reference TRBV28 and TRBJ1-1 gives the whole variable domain DVKVTQSSRYLVKRTGEKVFLECVQDMDHENMFWYRQDPGLGLRLIYFSYDVKMKEKGDIPEGYSVSREKKERFSLILESASTNQTSMYLCASRSARQGGTEAFFGQGTRLTVV.

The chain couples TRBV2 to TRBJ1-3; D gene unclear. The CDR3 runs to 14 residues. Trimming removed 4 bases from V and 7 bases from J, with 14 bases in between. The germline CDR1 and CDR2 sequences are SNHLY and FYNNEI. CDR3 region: CASSVRGVGNTIYF. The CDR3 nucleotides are TGTGCCAGCAGTGTTCGGGGAGTAGGTAACACCATATATTTT.

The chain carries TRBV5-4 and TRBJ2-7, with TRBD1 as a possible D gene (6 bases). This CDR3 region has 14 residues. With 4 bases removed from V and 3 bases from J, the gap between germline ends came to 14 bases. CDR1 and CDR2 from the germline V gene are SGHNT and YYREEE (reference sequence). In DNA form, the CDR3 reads TGTGCCAGCAGCAGATCCGGGACAAACTACGAGCAGTACTTC. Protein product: CASSRSGTNYEQYF.

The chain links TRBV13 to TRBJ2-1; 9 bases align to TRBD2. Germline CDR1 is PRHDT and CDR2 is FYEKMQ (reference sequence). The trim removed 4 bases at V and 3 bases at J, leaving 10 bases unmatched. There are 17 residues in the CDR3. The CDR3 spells CASSSVRSGGYYNEQFF. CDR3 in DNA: TGTGCCAGCAGCTCGGTGCGGAGCGGGGGGTACTACAATGAGCAGTTCTTC.